The clone carrying this TCR beta chain has only a few counts. These data originate in a study of blood T cell repertoires in COVID-19. Authors' analysis steps: Amplification of reference gene primers provided the estimated nucleated cell counts. Generated by immunoSEQ multiplex PCR, the TCRdb table keeps only in-frame clones and is missing some. V, J and clone size derive from that table, while D and trimming were established from the DNA sequence. The repertoire includes 170,000 or so clones, more than 75% of them detected once, and 7% sits in the top ten. The CDR3 runs 15 residues. The V gene's germline CDR1 is SGHNT and CDR2 YYREEE (reference sequence). V gave up 4 bases and J gave up 6 bases; unmatched junction bases: 9. Across 24 US areas, participants ranged in age from roughly 18 to 95 years. Participant reports of clinical history set cohort assignment. Symptom resolution, clearance, or two negative PCRs marked donors in Cohort 3 as recovered.

The sample comprised PBMCs or T cells enriched from blood (not recorded which). This clonotype was sampled from a woman in her forties or fifties who had recovered from COVID-19. V is TRBV5-4 and J is TRBJ2-7; 11 nucleotides line up with TRBD2. In DNA form, the CDR3 reads TGTGCCAGCAGCGAAGCGGGACTAGCGGTCTTCGAGCAGTACTTC. Its protein product is CASSEAGLAVFEQYF.